Shown below are 30 T cell receptor beta chains from a single sample sequenced in a study of blood T cell repertoires in COVID-19. The method was immunoSEQ multiplex PCR; TCRdb's version includes in-frame clones alone and lacks a portion of them. In the table there are 250,000 or so clones, just under 85% of which are singletons. The sample comprised peripheral blood. Receptor source: a woman older than 75 with acute or convalescent COVID-19.

The chain combines TRBV6-6 with TRBJ2-1; 9 nucleotides match TRBD2. With 5 bases clipped from V and 9 bases from J, the junction kept 14 bases outside the gene matches. Germline V CDR1 and CDR2: MNHNY, SVGAGI (reference sequence). The CDR3 has 16 amino acids. DNA for the CDR3: TGTGCCAGCAGTAACCGACTAGCGGACTCCTGGGGTGAGCAGTTCTTC. It is translated as CASSNRLADSWGEQFF.

The rearrangement links TRBV5-8 to TRBJ1-2, with D possibly matching TRBD1 (5 bases). V lost 1 base and J lost 4, with 11 bases in between. The CDR3 loop spans 14 amino acids. CDR1 is SGHTS and CDR2 is YDEGEE in the germline V gene. The CDR3 protein is CASSLRGVVYGYTF. CDR3 DNA: TGTGCCAGCAGCTTGCGGGGGGTGGTCTATGGCTACACCTTC.

This sequence joins TRBV3-1 (or the pseudogene TRBV3-2) and TRBJ2-3, with 9 bases fitting TRBD2. J lost 14 bases, V lost 0 bases, and 9 bases had no gene match. This CDR3 comprises 14 residues. Germline V gene lookup returns CDR1 LGHDT and CDR2 YNNKEL (reference sequence). CDR3 in amino acids: CASSQDGVSGGGYF. In DNA form, the CDR3 reads TGTGCCAGCAGCCAAGATGGAGTTAGCGGGGGTGGGTATTTT.

V and J are TRBV12-3 or TRBV12-4 and TRBJ1-1; perhaps TRBD1 as D (5 bases). The CDR3 has 11 residues. V was cut by 9 bases and J by 4 bases, with 9 bases left in between. This CDR3 is CASSGGTEAFF. The CDR3 nucleotides are TGTGCCAGTTCCGGGGGCACTGAAGCTTTCTTT.

CDR3 in amino acids: CASTSTYNEQFF. DNA of the CDR3: TGTGCCAGCACGTCCACATACAATGAGCAGTTCTTC. The chain is built from TRBV28 and TRBJ2-1, with D hard to call. CDR3 length: 12 amino acids. The V gene lost 7 bases and the J gene lost 4 bases, with 8 bases spanning the gap. The germline V gene encodes CDR1 MDHEN and CDR2 SYDVKM.

The gene calls are TRBV19 and TRBJ2-1; D is uncertain. Germline-derived CDR1 and CDR2 are LNHDA and SQIVND (reference sequence). V gave up 6 bases and J gave up 8 bases, with 8 bases separating them. The CDR3 loop spans 11 amino acids. The CDR3 region has the DNA TGTGCCAGTAGAAAAGAGGATGAGCAGTTCTTC. Protein product: CASRKEDEQFF.

The genes are TRBV5-1 and TRBJ2-7; 10 bases are a match to TRBD1. This CDR3 has 15 amino acids. Germline values: CDR1 SGHRS, CDR2 YFSETQ. The V segment lost 4 bases and the J segment 0 bases; nucleotides outside the gene matches: 4. DNA for the CDR3: TGCGCCAGCAGCCGCGGACAGGGGGACTCCTACGAGCAGTACTTC. Translation gives CASSRGQGDSYEQYF.

This clone was detected a few times. The rearrangement joins TRBV5-6 to TRBJ2-2, with 9 bases matching TRBD1. Per germline, CDR1 SGHDT and CDR2 YYEEEE. The CDR3 loop spans 14 amino acids. V lost 3 bases and J lost 4; bases outside the gene matches: 1. In nucleotides, the CDR3 is TGTGCCAGCAGCTGGGACAGGGCCACCGGGGAGCTGTTTTTT. It translates to CASSWDRATGELFF.

V and J are TRBV2 and TRBJ1-4; D may be TRBD1 (6 bases). Germline V lookup: CDR1 SNHLY, CDR2 FYNNEI. Trimming pared 6 bases from V and 0 bases from J, leaving 20 bases between. This CDR3 region has 18 residues. CDR3 residues: CASRGPRGEVATNEKLFF. The CDR3 bases are TGTGCCAGCAGAGGGCCCAGGGGCGAAGTCGCAACTAATGAAAAACTGTTTTTT.

The J gene is TRBJ1-1, the V gene TRBV7-9; TRBD1 aligns across 7 bases. Germline loops: CDR1 SEHNR, CDR2 FQNEAQ (reference sequence). The CDR3 sequence is 14 residues long. The V segment lost 5 bases and the J segment 7 bases; nucleotides outside the gene matches: 10. In DNA, the CDR3 is TGTGCCAGCAGCGTACAGGGGATAATGGATGAAGCTTTCTTT. It yields the protein CASSVQGIMDEAFF.

The chain links TRBV7-9 to TRBJ2-1; D might be TRBD2 (6 bases). V was pared by 5 bases and J by 6 bases, with 14 bases between. In germline, CDR1 is SEHNR, CDR2 FQNEAQ (reference sequence). This CDR3 spans 14 amino acids. The CDR3 is CASSDSGRSNEQFF. CDR3 coding DNA: TGTGCCAGCAGCGATAGCGGAAGATCCAATGAGCAGTTCTTC.

About this clone: The identical CDR3 is also encoded by other nucleotide sequences in the sample. This rearrangement joins TRBV5-4 to TRBJ2-1, with 7 positions matching TRBD2. Per the germline V gene, CDR1 is SGHNT and CDR2 is YYREEE (reference sequence). V lost 4 bases and J lost 7; bases outside the gene matches: 5. The CDR3 is 13 residues long. The CDR3 loop is CASSLGLVNEQFF. The CDR3 DNA is TGTGCCAGCAGCCTCGGACTAGTGAATGAGCAGTTCTTC.

V gene TRBV9 combines with J gene TRBJ1-4; 11 positions match TRBD1. CDR1 is SGDLS and CDR2 is YYNGEE in the germline V gene. The CDR3 contains 17 residues. The ends lost 3 bases at V and 10 bases at J; junction bases unmatched: 14. DNA of the CDR3: TGTGCCAGCAGCGACGGACAGGGGGCCGGAGTATGGGGAAAACTGTTTTTT. Amino acid sequence: CASSDGQGAGVWGKLFF.

The chain has TRBV5-1 and TRBJ2-1, with TRBD1 as a possible D gene (7 bases). This CDR3 is built from 16 residues. The germline gives CDR1 SGHRS, CDR2 YFSETQ. The V gene lost 4 bases and the J gene lost 4 bases, with 18 bases spanning the gap. DNA for the CDR3: TGCGCCAGCAGCCTAAGGACAGGTGGGGGGTACAATGAGCAGTTCTTC. Translation: CASSLRTGGGYNEQFF.

The chain has TRBV28 and TRBJ2-7; TRBD1 aligns across 9 bases. Germline V gives CDR1 MDHEN, CDR2 SYDVKM. The CDR3 totals 13 residues. Losses at the gene ends were 6 bases for V and 3 bases for J; bases not matched to a gene: 3. CDR3: CASRPDRGYEQYF. The CDR3, as DNA: TGTGCCAGCAGACCGGACAGGGGCTACGAGCAGTACTTC.

The chain has TRBV20-1 and TRBJ2-3, with 7 bases aligning to TRBD1. CDR3 length equals 15 residues. V was clipped by 3 bases and J by 3 bases; unmatched bases: 9. Germline V lookup: CDR1 DFQATT, CDR2 SNEGSKA (reference sequence). The chain's CDR3 is CSASIRQGLTDTQYF. CDR3 nucleotides: TGCAGTGCTAGTATCAGACAGGGTCTGACAGATACGCAGTATTTT.

The chain has TRBV28 and TRBJ1-2, with 7 bases matching TRBD1. Germline loops: CDR1 MDHEN, CDR2 SYDVKM. Trimming removed 2 bases from V and 6 bases from J; junction bases left unmatched: 27. CDR3 size: 21 residues. The DNA for the CDR3 is TGTGCCAGCAGTTTACTAACACGGGGTAAACGTATTAACGGGACAGCGGATGGCTACACCTTC. It specifies CASSLLTRGKRINGTADGYTF.

The chain joins TRBV2 to TRBJ1-4; D uncertain. V lost 5 bases and J lost 9, with 10 bases in between. Germline V gene data show CDR1 as SNHLY and CDR2 as FYNNEI. The CDR3 extends over 12 amino acids. In DNA, the CDR3 is TGTGCCAGCAGTTATCGGGTTAAAAAACTGTTTTTT. Protein: CASSYRVKKLFF.

The J gene is TRBJ2-7, the V gene TRBV11-2; the D gene is possibly TRBD1 (5 bases). The CDR3 loop spans 14 amino acids. Looked up from germline, CDR1 is SGHAT and CDR2 is FQNNGV. V lost 1 base to trimming and J lost 3 bases, with 10 bases between them. DNA of the CDR3: TGTGCCAGCAGCTTAGTTAGTCAGGGCTACGAGCAGTACTTC. Translating it yields CASSLVSQGYEQYF.

The V call is TRBV28, the J call TRBJ2-7; TRBD1 is a possible D gene (8 bases). Germline values: CDR1 MDHEN, CDR2 SYDVKM. The germline V and J ends were trimmed by 3 bases and 3 bases, with 15 bases remaining between them. CDR3 size: 15 residues. This chain's CDR3 is CASSFRGDRRYEQYF. CDR3 nucleotide sequence: TGTGCCAGCAGTTTTCGGGGGGACAGGCGCTACGAGCAGTACTTC. Variable domain in full (rest from reference TRBV28 and TRBJ2-7): DVKVTQSSRYLVKRTGEKVFLECVQDMDHENMFWYRQDPGLGLRLIYFSYDVKMKEKGDIPEGYSVSREKKERFSLILESASTNQTSMYLCASSFRGDRRYEQYFGPGTRLTVT.

This clone was seen only a few times. This chain connects TRBV18 to TRBJ2-2; D ambiguous. This CDR3 has 16 residues. Germline loops: CDR1 KGHSH, CDR2 LQKENI. Trimming removed 2 bases at V and 1 base at J, with 11 bases between. CDR3 sequence (DNA): TGTGCCAGCTCACCATCCGCAGATTTGAACACCGGGGAGCTGTTTTTT. This gives the protein CASSPSADLNTGELFF. The full variable domain, in which reference TRBV18 and TRBJ2-2 provide the parts outside the CDR3, is NAGVMQNPRHLVRRRGQEARLRCSPMKGHSHVYWYRQLPEEGLKFMVYLQKENIIDESGMPKERFSAEFPKEGPSILRIQQVVRGDSAAYFCASSPSADLNTGELFFGEGSRLTVL.

This sequence joins TRBV2 and TRBJ2-7; D is possibly TRBD2 (6 bases). The CDR3 has 17 amino acids. Germline loops: CDR1 SNHLY, CDR2 FYNNEI. Trimming removed 0 bases at V and 5 bases at J, with 20 bases between. The CDR3 here is CASSEAAEGHFRHEQYF. CDR3 sequence (DNA): TGTGCCAGCAGTGAAGCAGCGGAGGGCCATTTTCGACACGAGCAGTACTTC.

This clone has just a few counts. The rearrangement joins TRBV9 to TRBJ1-4; D is perhaps TRBD1 (5 bases). CDR1 and CDR2 from the germline V gene are SGDLS and YYNGEE. The CDR3 consists of 14 residues. V was shortened by 7 bases and J by 5 bases, with 15 bases between the two germline ends. For the CDR3, the DNA is TGTGCCAGCGGAAATCAGGGCTCAAATGAAAAACTGTTTTTT. Its protein product is CASGNQGSNEKLFF.

The chain combines TRBV5-1 with TRBJ1-2; TRBD1 matches 12 bases. The V segment lost 4 bases and the J segment 8 bases; nucleotides outside the gene matches: 9. The V gene's germline CDR1 is SGHRS and CDR2 YFSETQ. The CDR3 has 15 residues. DNA for the CDR3: TGCGCCAGCAGCATGCCGGGACAGGGGGCGCGCGGCTACACCTTC. Its protein is CASSMPGQGARGYTF.

This clone occurred a few times. The chain has TRBV6-5 and TRBJ1-1, with 8 nucleotides matching TRBD1. The J segment lost 1 base and the V segment lost 2 bases, leaving 6 bases of the junction unmatched. This CDR3 spans 16 amino acids. Germline V gene lookup returns CDR1 MNHEY and CDR2 SVGAGI. The CDR3 spells CASSYATGVANTEAFF. The CDR3 DNA sequence: TGTGCCAGCAGTTACGCGACAGGGGTGGCGAACACTGAAGCTTTCTTT.

This sequence joins TRBV18 and TRBJ2-2; D remains unclear. CDR1 and CDR2 (germline): KGHSH, LQKENI. This CDR3 is 14 amino acids long. Trimming cost V 1 base and J 8 bases, with 11 bases left between them. The CDR3 reads CASSPQTKTGELFF. As DNA, the CDR3 is TGTGCCAGCTCACCACAGACAAAGACAGGGGAGCTGTTTTTT.

This chain uses TRBV27 with TRBJ1-1, with TRBD1 matching 10 bases. The CDR3 contains 13 residues. Per the germline V gene, CDR1 is MNHEY and CDR2 is SMNVEV (reference sequence). V dropped 10 bases and J dropped 5; count of bases not matched to a gene: 7. For the CDR3, the DNA is TGTGCCACCATGACAGGGGGCTTTACTGAAGCTTTCTTT. This codes for CATMTGGFTEAFF.

For the CDR3, the DNA is TGTGCCAGCAGTATAAGGACAGGAAATACGCAGTATTTT. Amino acid sequence: CASSIRTGNTQYF. The chain employs TRBV12-3 or TRBV12-4 and TRBJ2-3; 7 positions agree with TRBD1. This CDR3 has 13 amino acids. V was pared by 5 bases and J by 7 bases, with 6 bases of the junction left unmatched.

CDR3 coding DNA: TGTGCCAGCAGCTCTCGGGACAGGAGCTCTGGAAACACCATATATTTT. Translated: CASSSRDRSSGNTIYF. The chain is built from TRBV4-2 and TRBJ1-3; 8 bases fit TRBD1. The CDR3 has 16 amino acids. Losses at the gene ends were 5 bases for V and 0 bases for J; bases not matched to a gene: 6. Germline values: CDR1 LGHNA, CDR2 YNFKEQ.

This chain uses TRBV11-2 with TRBJ2-1, with a weak D call TRBD2 (5 bases). The germline V gene has CDR1 SGHAT and CDR2 FQNNGV. The CDR3 totals 15 residues. The V gene lost 2 bases and the J gene lost 9 bases, with 17 bases spanning the gap. The CDR3 reads CASSLSAGGVSEQFF. For the CDR3, the DNA is TGTGCCAGCAGCTTATCCGCGGGTGGGGTGAGTGAGCAGTTCTTC. The full variable domain, in which reference TRBV11-2 and TRBJ2-1 provide the parts outside the CDR3, is EAGVAQSPRYKIIEKRQSVAFWCNPISGHATLYWYQQILGQGPKLLIQFQNNGVVDDSQLPKDRFSAERLKGVDSTLKIQPAKLEDSAVYLCASSLSAGGVSEQFFGPGTRLTVL.